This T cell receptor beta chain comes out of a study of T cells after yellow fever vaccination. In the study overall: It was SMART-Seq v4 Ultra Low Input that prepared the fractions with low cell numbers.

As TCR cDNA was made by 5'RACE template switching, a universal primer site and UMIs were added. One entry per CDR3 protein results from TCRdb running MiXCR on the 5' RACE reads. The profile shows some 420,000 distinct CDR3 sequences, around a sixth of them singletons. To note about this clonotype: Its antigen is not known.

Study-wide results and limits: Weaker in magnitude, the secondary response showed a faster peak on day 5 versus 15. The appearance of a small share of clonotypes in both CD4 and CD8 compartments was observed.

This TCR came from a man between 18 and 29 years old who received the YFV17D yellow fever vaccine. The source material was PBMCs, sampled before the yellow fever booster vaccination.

The CDR3 DNA reads TGTGCCAGCAGCCCGACCGCTTATGGCTACACCTTC. It translates to CASSPTAYGYTF. The chain combines TRBV7-9 with TRBJ1-2, with no clear D. Trimming cost V 5 bases and J 5 bases, with 9 bases left between them. The V gene's germline CDR1 is SEHNR and CDR2 FQNEAQ (reference sequence). The CDR3 covers 12 residues.